This TCR beta chain was profiled in a study of cytomegalovirus exposure and HLA in healthy donors. The study's findings and limits: Upon later analysis, TCR association rates were observed to vary by HLA locus, being highest for DRB1 and lowest for HLA-C. The study carried out a later analysis of TCR beta sequences. It associated approximately 16,000 of them with specific HLA alleles at a false discovery rate of 0.05. The authors enumerated 150 to 200 TCR beta chains as linked to cytomegalovirus.

Unrecorded immune exposure was likely among donors, who were nominally healthy when sampled. In germline, CDR1 is SGHDN, CDR2 FVKESK. Trimming stripped 0 bases from V and 2 bases from J, with 8 bases between. The CDR3 is made up of 16 amino acids. Amplification used 60 Vbeta primers and 13 Jbeta primers. Data came from immunoSEQ multiplex PCR; TCRdb stores just in-frame clones and leaves some out. The sample contains approximately 150,000 clones, around 86% of which appear only once. Turning to this clone: The antigen is undetermined.

The chain employs TRBV14 and TRBJ2-6, with D unclear. The sample taken for sequencing was PBMCs. This sequence originates from a man aged 45-65 years in good health and CMV-seropositive. CDR3 amino acids: CASSQDPVPGANVLTF. CDR3 bases: TGTGCCAGCAGCCAAGATCCAGTACCTGGGGCCAACGTCCTGACTTTC. Looking up the rest from reference TRBV14 and TRBJ2-6 gives the full variable domain: EAGVTQFPSHSVIEKGQTVTLRCDPISGHDNLYWYRRVMGKEIKFLLHFVKESKQDESGMPNNRFLAERTGGTYSTLKVQPAELEDSGVYFCASSQDPVPGANVLTFGAGSRLTVL.